The present T cell receptor beta chain was sequenced within a study of OX40 agonist ivuxolimab in advanced cancers. The germline gives CDR1 LGHNA, CDR2 YSLEER. V lost 0 bases and J lost 1, with 11 bases in between. The CDR3 is 16 residues long. The repertoire was sequenced with immunoSEQ multiplex PCR; TCRdb's copy has only in-frame clones and lacks some. The profile covers about 46,000 clones, with about 90% appearing a single time and over 50% taken by the ten largest. Sample: CD4+ or CD8+ T cells sorted from blood, taken in a trial of the OX40 agonist ivuxolimab. The chain carries TRBV4-3 and TRBJ2-3; D uncertain. The receptor's source is an adult with an advanced solid tumor such as melanoma, head and neck, liver or kidney cancer. The CDR3 sequence is CASSQEVGAGTDTQYF. The CDR3 nucleotides are TGCGCCAGCAGCCAAGAAGTCGGAGCCGGCACAGATACGCAGTATTTT.